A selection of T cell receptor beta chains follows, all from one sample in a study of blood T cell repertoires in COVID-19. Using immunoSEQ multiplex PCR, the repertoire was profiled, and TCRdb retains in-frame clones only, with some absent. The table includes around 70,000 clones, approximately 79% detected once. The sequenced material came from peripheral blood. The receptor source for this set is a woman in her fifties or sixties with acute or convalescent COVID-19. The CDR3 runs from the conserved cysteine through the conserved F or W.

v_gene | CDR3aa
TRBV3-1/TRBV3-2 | CASSLGTVVREAFF
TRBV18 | CASSPPAGGSGNTIYF
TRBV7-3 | CASSFGIADTQYF
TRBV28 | CASSFLLGQNNSPLHF
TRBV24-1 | CATSAAGGQETQYF
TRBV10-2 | CASSESYGGGPPYQHF
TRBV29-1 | CSAGRDSYEQYF
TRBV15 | CATSREWAGLRNTGELFF
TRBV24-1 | CATSDGQLNYGYTF
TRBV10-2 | CASRETSGDYNEQFF
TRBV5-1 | CASSPGTSVIEQFF
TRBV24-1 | CATSRTGNSNEQFF
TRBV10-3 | CAISRSGTYEQYF
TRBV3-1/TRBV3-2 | CASSQDPGGGSQYF
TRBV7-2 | CASSLGGIGNQPQHF
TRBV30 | CAWAGQGNNQPQHF
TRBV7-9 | CASSATMAGDQPQHF
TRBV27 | CASSLRPSGTFTDTQYF
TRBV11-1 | CASSLMLSSYEQYF
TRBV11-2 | CASSPWGQSSYNEQFF
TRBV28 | CASRGTGDYNEQFF
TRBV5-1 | CASRLRVLEGETQYF
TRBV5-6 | CASSLGLQETQYF
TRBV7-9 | CASSRYQTQTNEQFF
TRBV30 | CAWSAQGNYGYTF
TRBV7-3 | CASSLTSYRGSGELFF
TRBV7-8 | CASSVGTGASNYGYTF
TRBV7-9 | CASSPGFGGNTEAFF
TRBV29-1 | CSVDRGREKLFF
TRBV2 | CASTREGTNYNSPLHF
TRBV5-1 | CASSLAPGLTDTQYF
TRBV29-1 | CSGGPGWGMNTEAFF
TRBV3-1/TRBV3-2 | CASSQLVPGNTIYF
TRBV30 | CAWGDSDRRNTEAFF
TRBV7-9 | CASSFDMNTEAFF
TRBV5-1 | CASSLTGLYNEQFF
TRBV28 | CASSLGTGNGYTF
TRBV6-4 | CASSDRSTSTDTQYF
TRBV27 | CASYGIYNEQFF
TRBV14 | CASSPPRRGTGELFF
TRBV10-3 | CAISADRGRTEAFF
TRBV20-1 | CSASLFRAGSTYEQYF
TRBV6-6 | CASSYGAGDTEAFF
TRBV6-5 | CASSTGLAANEQFF
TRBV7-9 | CASSQEREAHEQYF
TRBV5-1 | CASSLKSPTGANTEAFF
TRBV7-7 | CASRRELTDGELFF
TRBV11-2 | CASSPMGGEQFF
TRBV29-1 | CSVIRTSGMGTDTQYF
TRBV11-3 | CASSLGTGIYNEQFF
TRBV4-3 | CASSQDLPPGIYGYTF
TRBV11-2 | CASSLGTGQVDF